This TCR beta chain was sequenced in a study of T cell repertoires in cytomegalovirus infection (dated by TCRdb to the late 2010s). For context, the study as a whole: Recently identified HLA-C-restricted CMV epitopes, whose presentation resists viral immunomodulation, were targeted by peptide stimulations together with well-studied HLA-B-restricted epitopes. The HLA type of each donor mattered for the analysis, because public TCR beta signatures pointed to carriage of CMV infection along with the matching HLA type. Study-wide findings and limitations: The ex vivo response was dominated by HLA-C-restricted CMV-specific TCR beta clonotypes, and the single most frequent clonotype in two of eight donors was supplied by these HLA-C-restricted clonotypes. Cumulative frequency of public TCR beta family members discriminated carriers of CMV infection plus the relevant HLA type in this cohort and an independent approximately 350-donor cohort.

V lost 0 bases and J lost 2 bases; the stretch between them is 13 bases long. The CDR3 numbers 17 residues from cysteine through phenylalanine. Only CDR3 DNA remains: 51 bases, in frame from the first base. The germline V gene supplies CDR1 SNHLY and CDR2 FYNNEI. Reads for this sample came from an Illumina HiSeq 1500. In TCRdb, the public reads were trimmed at Q25 with fastp and aligned with MiXCR, with productive beta chains retained. Rows are unified per CDR3 protein, each entry keeping the most common DNA and genes. The sample table contains hundreds of thousands of distinct CDR3 sequences; only one count was recorded for about 30% of them. The biggest ten clones account for over 10% of the sample. This clonotype was recorded a few times. The specificity of this receptor is unknown. Per-base quality was not reported, and no clone a single base away is much larger than it. The label giving this sample's treatment or condition can be read as: in vitro stimulation with specific CMV peptide epitopes to enrich CMV-specific T cells.

This sequence originates from a human donor in good health (CMV status not recorded). Some clones in this sample may be carry-over from other donors' samples. Source: cultured CD8+ T cells from PBMCs, taken from culture after CMV antigen stimulation. Recombination connected TRBV2 to TRBJ2-2; the D element could tentatively be TRBD1 or TRBD2, as 6 bases agree for each. CDR3 region: CASSEAKGGSNTGELFF. The nucleotide sequence reads as follows: TGTGCCAGCAGTGAAGCGAAGGGGGGATCCAACACCGGGGAGCTGTTTTTT.